The 17 T cell receptor beta chains presented below share a single source sample, sequenced in a study of blood T cell repertoires in COVID-19. The table came from immunoSEQ multiplex PCR; TCRdb's copy has only in-frame clones and leaves some out. The profile shows about 96,000 clones, 70% to 90% of them singletons. Source material: peripheral blood. Source of these receptors: a human donor with COVID-19, enrolled during active disease. The donor label of this sample is uncertain.

This sequence joins TRBV28 and TRBJ1-1, with no clear D. V lost 3 bases to trimming and J lost 1 base, with 9 bases between them. CDR3 length equals 14 residues. The V gene's germline CDR1 is MDHEN and CDR2 SYDVKM. CDR3: CASSLPGTNTEAFF. CDR3 DNA: TGTGCCAGCAGTTTGCCGGGTACGAACACTGAAGCTTTCTTT.

This clone was seen only once. V gene TRBV5-1 combines with J gene TRBJ2-3, with 7 bases lining up with TRBD1. Looked up from germline, CDR1 is SGHRS and CDR2 is YFSETQ. Germline trimming cut 4 bases from V and 1 base from J; bases unmatched to any gene: 3. This CDR3 contains 14 residues. CDR3 nucleotide sequence: TGCGCCAGCAGCCGAGACAGGGGCACAGATACGCAGTATTTT. It translates to CASSRDRGTDTQYF.

This chain links TRBV4-2 with TRBJ1-6; D may be TRBD1 (6 bases). Germline CDR1 LGHNA, CDR2 YNFKEQ. V was cut by 0 bases and J by 14 bases, with 14 bases left in between. The CDR3 is 14 amino acids. The CDR3 sequence: CASSQETGPPALHF. CDR3 nucleotides: TGTGCCAGCAGCCAAGAGACAGGTCCCCCAGCCCTCCACTTT.

This clone appeared a single time. The chain joins TRBV6-5 to TRBJ1-4, with no clear D. V lost 2 bases and J 0 bases, leaving 10 bases between the germline ends. The CDR3 runs to 16 residues. The V gene's germline CDR1 is MNHEY and CDR2 SVGAGI. CDR3 region: CASSYPDSATNEKLFF. In DNA, the CDR3 is TGTGCCAGCAGTTACCCGGACTCGGCAACTAATGAAAAACTGTTTTTT.

The rearrangement uses TRBV15 and TRBJ2-7, with 7 bases that match TRBD1. Trimming cost V 0 bases and J 9 bases; bases outside gene matches: 11. Germline lookup yields CDR1 LNHNV and CDR2 YYDKDF (reference sequence). The CDR3 is made up of 15 amino acids. The CDR3 region is CATSRDRTGSSGQYF. The CDR3 region has the DNA TGTGCCACCAGCAGAGATAGGACAGGCTCTTCTGGGCAGTACTTC.

Here the CDR3 reads CASSPPSGFYEQYF. CDR3 coding DNA: TGTGCCAGCAGCCCCCCCTCAGGCTTCTACGAGCAGTACTTC. The V call is TRBV6-5, the J call TRBJ2-7; D gene ambiguous. Germline CDR1 and CDR2: MNHEY and SVGAGI. The CDR3 runs to 14 residues. With 6 bases removed from V and 3 bases from J, the gap between germline ends came to 15 bases.

The chain employs TRBV6-5 and TRBJ2-5, with unresolved D. Trimming left V 8 bases short and J 2 bases short, with 18 bases between. There are 15 residues in the CDR3. Germline-derived CDR1 and CDR2 are MNHEY and SVGAGI. The CDR3 loop reads CASLLAASGQETQYF. The CDR3 DNA follows: TGTGCCAGCCTTCTTGCGGCATCTGGGCAAGAGACCCAGTACTTC.

The rearrangement joins TRBV18 to TRBJ2-2; maybe TRBD2 (6 bases). This CDR3 is 15 amino acids long. Per germline, CDR1 KGHSH and CDR2 LQKENI. V was shortened by 3 bases and J by 6 bases, with 14 bases between the two germline ends. CDR3 bases: TGTGCCAGCTCACCCGGGAGCAGGGTCGCCGGGGAGCTGTTTTTT. Translation: CASSPGSRVAGELFF.

This clone showed up just once. The gene calls are TRBV28 and TRBJ1-1, with a weak D call TRBD1 (5 bases). The CDR3 covers 17 residues. Germline V lookup: CDR1 MDHEN, CDR2 SYDVKM. Trimming removed 2 bases from V and 3 bases from J, with 19 bases in between. The CDR3 region has the DNA TGTGCCAGCAGTTTAGGCGGGGGGAGGGGTATGTACACTGAAGCTTTCTTT. Translating it yields CASSLGGGRGMYTEAFF.

The rearrangement joins TRBV7-2 to TRBJ2-3; D remains unclear. V was pared by 1 base and J by 2 bases, with 7 bases between. The V gene's germline CDR1 is SGHTA and CDR2 FQGNSA. CDR3 length: 14 amino acids. CDR3 in DNA: TGTGCCAGCAGCTTAGGGCCGAACACAGATACGCAGTATTTT. Protein product: CASSLGPNTDTQYF. Supplemented by reference TRBV7-2 and TRBJ2-3, the full variable domain reads GAGVSQSPSNKVTEKGKDVELRCDPISGHTALYWYRQSLGQGLEFLIYFQGNSAPDKSGLPSDRFSAERTGGSVSTLTIQRTQQEDSAVYLCASSLGPNTDTQYFGPGTRLTVL.

The chain employs TRBV6-5 and TRBJ1-6; 7 positions agree with TRBD1. CDR1 MNHEY and CDR2 SVGAGI come from the germline V gene. CDR3 length: 14 residues. Losses at the gene ends were 5 bases for V and 6 bases for J; bases not matched to a gene: 4. The chain's CDR3 is CASSLDRVNSPLHF. The CDR3, as DNA: TGTGCCAGCAGTCTCGACAGGGTTAATTCACCCCTCCACTTT.

The chain links TRBV12-5 to TRBJ2-3; 14 bases agree with TRBD2. The CDR3 contains 18 residues. Germline V gives CDR1 LGHNT, CDR2 FRNRAP. V lost 5 bases and J lost 2; bases outside the gene matches: 9. The CDR3 DNA reads TGTGCTAGTGGTCCCGGGACTAGCGGGAGTATAATCACAGATACGCAGTATTTT. Translated, it gives CASGPGTSGSIITDTQYF.

The CDR3 coding sequence is TGTGCCAGCTCAACTCTAGTCTGGGGGCAAGGGCGCGCTGAAGCTTTCTTT. This translates into CASSTLVWGQGRAEAFF. The chain has TRBV18 and TRBJ1-1; possibly TRBD1 for D (6 bases). The ends were cut back, 5 bases at V and 6 bases at J, with 25 bases in the middle. Germline V gene sequence: CDR1 KGHSH, CDR2 LQKENI. The CDR3 has 17 amino acids. The full variable domain, in which reference TRBV18 and TRBJ1-1 provide the parts outside the CDR3, is NAGVMQNPRHLVRRRGQEARLRCSPMKGHSHVYWYRQLPEEGLKFMVYLQKENIIDESGMPKERFSAEFPKEGPSILRIQQVVRGDSAAYFCASSTLVWGQGRAEAFFGQGTRLTVV.

V gene TRBV27 combines with J gene TRBJ2-7, with a tentative D call TRBD1 (6 bases). CDR3 length: 15 residues. CDR1 and CDR2 (germline): MNHEY, SMNVEV (reference sequence). Deletions cut 3 bases from V and 2 bases from J, with 14 bases between. CDR3: CASSFRGGSPYEQYF. For the CDR3, the DNA is TGTGCCAGCAGTTTCAGGGGTGGTAGTCCCTACGAGCAGTACTTC.

The CDR3 region has the DNA TGTGCCAGCAGCCTCCTCCGGGACACTTCTTGGGAGACCCAGTACTTC. This encodes CASSLLRDTSWETQYF. The genes are TRBV7-9 and TRBJ2-5; tentatively, D is TRBD1 (6 bases). In germline, CDR1 is SEHNR, CDR2 FQNEAQ (reference sequence). V shed 5 bases and J shed 5 bases, with 21 bases lying between them. The CDR3 runs 16 residues.

The V and J genes are TRBV12-5 and TRBJ2-2; D call uncertain. This CDR3 is built from 11 residues. Germline V lookup: CDR1 LGHNT, CDR2 FRNRAP. V was shortened by 6 bases and J by 5 bases, with 4 bases between the two germline ends. The CDR3 sequence is CASGPTGELFF. CDR3 sequence (DNA): TGTGCTAGTGGCCCGACCGGGGAGCTGTTTTTT.

The CDR3 DNA reads as TGCGCCAGCAGCCAAGATCGGGGGGAGCTTCAATATGGCTACACCTTC. The encoded protein is CASSQDRGELQYGYTF. This chain joins TRBV4-1 and TRBJ1-2, with D perhaps TRBD1 (5 bases). The CDR3 is 16 residues long. The germline CDR1 and CDR2 sequences are MGHRA and YSYEKL. Between the trimmed V and J ends, which lost 0 bases and 5 bases, there was a span of 16 bases.